These 17 T cell receptor beta chains were all obtained from the same sample, sequenced in a study of cytomegalovirus exposure and HLA in healthy donors. The PCR employed 60 Vbeta primers together with 13 Jbeta primers. Libraries were prepared by immunoSEQ multiplex PCR; TCRdb keeps only in-frame clonotypes and omits some of them. Its listing shows 55,000 or so clones. Sequencing was carried out using PBMCs. All receptors derive from a woman aged 45-60 years in good health and CMV-seropositive.

J is TRBJ1-4 and V is TRBV5-6; D remains ambiguous. With 4 bases removed from V and 5 bases from J, the gap between germline ends came to 21 bases. The CDR3 has 17 amino acids. CDR1 and CDR2 (germline): SGHDT, YYEEEE. The CDR3 region has the DNA TGTGCCAGCAGCCCCCGAGGTACCCCGGCCCCAAATGAAAAACTGTTTTTT. It is translated as CASSPRGTPAPNEKLFF.

The gene calls are TRBV7-9 and TRBJ2-1, with TRBD2 matching over 13 bases. V gave up 4 bases and J gave up 4 bases; unmatched junction bases: 4. The CDR3 is 16 residues long. In germline, CDR1 is SEHNR, CDR2 FQNEAQ (reference sequence). This CDR3 is CASSSQLAGGYNEQFF. CDR3 DNA: TGTGCCAGCAGCTCCCAACTAGCGGGGGGGTACAATGAGCAGTTCTTC.

The chain is built from TRBV19 and TRBJ2-5; no clear D. Between the trimmed V and J ends, which lost 1 base and 0 bases, there was a span of 6 bases. This CDR3 spans 14 amino acids. Per germline, CDR1 LNHDA and CDR2 SQIVND (reference sequence). CDR3: CASSIANNQETQYF. The CDR3 DNA is TGTGCCAGTAGTATAGCAAACAACCAAGAGACCCAGTACTTC.

The chain links TRBV28 to TRBJ2-5; 10 nucleotides align to TRBD1. Germline CDR1 is MDHEN and CDR2 is SYDVKM. The CDR3 runs 16 residues. Germline trimming cut 4 bases from V and 1 base from J; bases unmatched to any gene: 6. CDR3 in DNA: TGTGCCAGCAGTTCCTCCGGGACAGGGGCCCAAGAGACCCAGTACTTC. This sequence encodes CASSSSGTGAQETQYF.

This chain connects TRBV30 to TRBJ2-3, with D perhaps TRBD1 (6 bases). The V and J ends lost 8 bases and 4 bases respectively, with 22 bases between them. CDR3 length: 15 residues. Germline-derived CDR1 and CDR2 are GTSNPN and SVGIG (reference sequence). CDR3 amino acids: CAGDSGQRQADTQYF. Here the CDR3 DNA reads TGTGCCGGAGACAGCGGACAGCGACAGGCAGATACGCAGTATTTT.

The genes are TRBV14 and TRBJ1-1; D remains unclear. V dropped 0 bases and J dropped 6 bases, with 8 bases sitting between them. CDR1 SGHDN and CDR2 FVKESK come from the germline V gene. This CDR3 is built from 13 residues. In DNA form, the CDR3 reads TGTGCCAGCAGCCAAGACATGCGAGCTGAAGCTTTCTTT. Its protein product is CASSQDMRAEAFF.

The chain links TRBV7-8 to TRBJ1-6; D perhaps matches TRBD1 (5 bases). Trimming took off 2 bases at V and 8 bases at J, with 16 bases between the two ends. The CDR3 has 16 residues. Looked up from germline, CDR1 is SGHVS and CDR2 is FQNEAQ. The CDR3 sequence: CASSLIVGREYSPLHF. As DNA, the CDR3 is TGTGCCAGCAGCTTAATAGTGGGCAGGGAATATTCACCCCTCCACTTT.

This chain uses TRBV10-3 with TRBJ2-3, with 10 positions matching TRBD2. The germline V gene has CDR1 ENHRY and CDR2 SYGVKD. This CDR3 region has 13 residues. V dropped 3 bases and J dropped 10; count of bases not matched to a gene: 4. The CDR3 DNA reads TGTGCCATCAGTGATTCTAGCGGGGGATCGCAGTATTTT. It is translated as CAISDSSGGSQYF.

The chain couples TRBV30 to TRBJ1-6; 9 nucleotides match TRBD1. Looked up from germline, CDR1 is GTSNPN and CDR2 is SVGIG (reference sequence). The CDR3 sequence is 16 residues long. V dropped 2 bases and J dropped 9; count of bases not matched to a gene: 11. The CDR3 is CAWSRRGQGSRSPLHF. The CDR3 DNA follows: TGTGCCTGGAGTAGAAGAGGACAGGGGTCTCGTTCACCCCTCCACTTT.

This chain joins TRBV7-3 and TRBJ2-1; D may be TRBD2 (5 bases). Germline V gene lookup returns CDR1 SGHTA and CDR2 FQGTGA. The CDR3 is made up of 15 amino acids. Trimming shortened V by 5 bases and J by 2 bases, and 13 bases separated the two germline ends. This chain's CDR3 is CASSRDPGTYNEQFF. CDR3 in DNA: TGTGCCAGCAGCCGCGATCCGGGGACCTACAATGAGCAGTTCTTC. Full variable domain (missing parts from reference TRBV7-3 and TRBJ2-1): GAGVSQTPSNKVTEKGKYVELRCDPISGHTALYWYRQSLGQGPEFLIYFQGTGAADDSGLPNDRFFAVRPEGSVSTLKIQRTERGDSAVYLCASSRDPGTYNEQFFGPGTRLTVL.

The chain employs TRBV5-5 and TRBJ1-3; D possibly corresponds to TRBD1 (6 bases). V was clipped by 5 bases and J by 4 bases, with 13 bases between them. The V gene's germline CDR1 is SGHKS and CDR2 YYEKEE (reference sequence). The CDR3 is 14 amino acids. Here the CDR3 DNA reads TGTGCCAGCAGTCCGGGGGGCTCGGGAAACACCATATATTTT. Its translation: CASSPGGSGNTIYF. The full variable domain, in which reference TRBV5-5 and TRBJ1-3 provide the parts outside the CDR3, is DAGVTQSPTHLIKTRGQQVTLRCSPISGHKSVSWYQQVLGQGPQFIFQYYEKEERGRGNFPDRFSARQFPNYSSELNVNALLLGDSALYLCASSPGGSGNTIYFGEGSWLTVV.

The rearrangement links TRBV7-9 to TRBJ2-4, with a possible D match to TRBD2 (6 bases). The CDR3 is 14 amino acids. Trimming took off 1 base at V and 7 bases at J, with 11 bases between the two ends. Germline V CDR1 and CDR2: SEHNR, FQNEAQ (reference sequence). CDR3 region: CASSLVAGMNIQYF. In nucleotides, the CDR3 is TGTGCCAGCAGCTTAGTTGCGGGGATGAACATTCAGTACTTC. Full variable domain (rest looked up from reference TRBV7-9 and TRBJ2-4): DTGVSQNPRHKITKRGQNVTFRCDPISEHNRLYWYRQTLGQGPEFLTYFQNEAQLEKSRLLSDRFSAERPKGSFSTLEIQRTEQGDSAMYLCASSLVAGMNIQYFGAGTRLSVL.

V is TRBV10-3 and J is TRBJ2-1; 11 positions match TRBD1. CDR3 length equals 14 residues. Germline V gene lookup returns CDR1 ENHRY and CDR2 SYGVKD. The V segment lost 5 bases and the J segment 7 bases; nucleotides outside the gene matches: 4. In DNA, the CDR3 is TGTGCCATCAGTCAGGGACAGGGGGGTAATGAGCAGTTCTTC. It encodes CAISQGQGGNEQFF.

The genes are TRBV6-5 and TRBJ2-1; D perhaps matches TRBD1 (5 bases). CDR1 and CDR2 (germline): MNHEY, SVGAGI. The CDR3 runs to 15 residues. The germline V and J ends were trimmed by 2 bases and 5 bases, with 13 bases remaining between them. The CDR3 loop is CASSYGALSHNEQFF. In DNA form, the CDR3 reads TGTGCCAGCAGTTACGGGGCCCTTTCGCACAATGAGCAGTTCTTC.

The chain is built from TRBV7-2 and TRBJ2-1; tentative D call: TRBD2 (7 bases). CDR1 is SGHTA and CDR2 is FQGNSA in the germline V gene. CDR3 length equals 17 residues. Trimming removed 2 bases from V and 4 bases from J, with 18 bases in between. In nucleotides, the CDR3 is TGTGCCAGCAGCTTATCCGGGGGGCTAGGGGAGTACAATGAGCAGTTCTTC. It specifies CASSLSGGLGEYNEQFF.

The V call is TRBV6-4, the J call TRBJ1-6; maybe TRBD1 (5 bases). From germline, CDR1 is MRHNA and CDR2 SNTAGT. The CDR3 spans 14 residues. V was pared by 5 bases and J by 7 bases, with 12 bases between. As DNA, the CDR3 is TGTGCCAGCAGTCTAACACCAGGGAATTCACCCCTCCACTTT. Translation gives CASSLTPGNSPLHF.

The rearrangement links TRBV19 to TRBJ2-1; TRBD2 matches 13 bases. V dropped 4 bases and J dropped 5; count of bases not matched to a gene: 11. The CDR3 totals 18 residues. The germline gives CDR1 LNHDA, CDR2 SQIVND (reference sequence). The CDR3 nucleotides are TGTGCCAGTAGTAAAGGACTAGCGGGAGTTCCTCAAAACAATGAGCAGTTCTTC. This sequence encodes CASSKGLAGVPQNNEQFF. Drawing the rest from reference TRBV19 and TRBJ2-1, the complete variable domain is DGGITQSPKYLFRKEGQNVTLSCEQNLNHDAMYWYRQDPGQGLRLIYYSQIVNDFQKGDIAEGYSVSREKKESFPLTVTSAQKNPTAFYLCASSKGLAGVPQNNEQFFGPGTRLTVL.